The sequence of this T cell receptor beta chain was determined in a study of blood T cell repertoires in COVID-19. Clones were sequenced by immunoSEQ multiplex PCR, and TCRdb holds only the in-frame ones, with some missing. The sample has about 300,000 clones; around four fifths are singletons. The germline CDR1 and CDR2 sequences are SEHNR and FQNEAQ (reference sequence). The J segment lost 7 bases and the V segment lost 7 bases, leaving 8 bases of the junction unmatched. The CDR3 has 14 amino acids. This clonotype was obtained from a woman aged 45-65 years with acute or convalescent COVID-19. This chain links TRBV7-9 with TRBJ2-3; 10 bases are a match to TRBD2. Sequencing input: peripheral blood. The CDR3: CASTPGLATNTQYF. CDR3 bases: TGTGCCAGCACACCGGGACTAGCGACGAATACGCAGTATTTT.